This TCR beta chain was recorded in a study of shared clonotypes between healthy human individuals. Study summary: Every donor yielded three CD4 naive, three CD4 memory, two CD8 naive and one CD8 memory plate. Study outcomes and limitations: Across subsets, estimated richness was generally greater for naive than for memory populations. Unshared clonotypes carried lower generation probabilities than those common to all four donors. The study found about 5% of naive CD4 clonotypes shared across a handful of donors.

A note on this clone: Its matching antigen is unknown.

The naive CD8 subset, CD45RO-negative cells positively selected for CCR7, excluded terminally differentiated effector memory CD45RA+ cells. CDR1 and CDR2 (germline): KGHSH, LQKENI. This CDR3 contains 19 residues. The V gene lost 0 bases and the J gene lost 4 bases, with 21 bases spanning the gap. TCRdb's copy holds only in-frame clones and misses some; the assay was immunoSEQ multiplex PCR. The data show roughly 850,000 clones, with 90% to 98% seen just once and roughly 0.23% held by the top ten. The chain has TRBV18 and TRBJ2-2; either TRBD1 or TRBD2 may supply D (5 bases each). The receptor comes from a man aged 25 to 40 in good health. Sample: naive CD8+ T cells sorted from blood. The CDR3 DNA follows: TGTGCCAGCTCACCACCGTGGGACCGGCCGGCCGCGGGCACCGGGGAGCTGTTTTTT. It yields the protein CASSPPWDRPAAGTGELFF.